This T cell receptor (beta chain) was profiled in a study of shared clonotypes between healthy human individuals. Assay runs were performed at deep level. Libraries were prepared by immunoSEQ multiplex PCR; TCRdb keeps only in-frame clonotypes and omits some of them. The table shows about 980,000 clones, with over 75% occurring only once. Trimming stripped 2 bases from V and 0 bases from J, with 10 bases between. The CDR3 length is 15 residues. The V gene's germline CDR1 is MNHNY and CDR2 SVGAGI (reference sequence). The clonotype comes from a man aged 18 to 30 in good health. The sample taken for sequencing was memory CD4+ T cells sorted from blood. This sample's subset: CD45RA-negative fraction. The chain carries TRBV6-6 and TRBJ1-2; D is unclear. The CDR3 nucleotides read TGTGCCAGCAGTTACATCCAGGCCCCTAACTATGGCTACACCTTC. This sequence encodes CASSYIQAPNYGYTF.